Below, one TCR beta chain is given with its context. It lacks a known antigen. Base qualities are not provided; no much larger clone lies one nucleotide away. The sample holds other DNA sequences that translate to the same CDR3. The data are from a study of OX40 agonist ivuxolimab in advanced cancers. In terms of the full investigation: Ivuxolimab was a fully human IgG2 agonistic monoclonal antibody targeting the costimulatory receptor OX40 (CD134). The dose-escalation cohort was almost 85% male with a mean age of approximately 60 years, ranging from about 23 to 85. Of the roughly 52 dose-escalation patients, hepatocellular carcinoma was present in some 19, melanoma in approximately 15, renal cell carcinoma in 9 and head and neck cancer in 9. Intravenous ivuxolimab was administered to patients every 2 weeks at six dose levels: 0.01, 0.1, 0.3, 1.5, 3 and 10 mg/kg. The point of sequencing TCRbeta in the periphery was to test whether ivuxolimab changed TCR sequence diversity and drove clonal T-cell expansion. Patients were allowed to have had prior anti-PD-1, anti-PD-L1 or anti-CTLA-4 therapy, and approximately 40% of the dose-escalation patients had been treated with checkpoint inhibitors. The paper covers the monotherapy dose-escalation part of the phase I ivuxolimab trial, which included N of about 50 patients. Partial responses were achieved by three dose-escalation patients, of whom one had hepatocellular carcinoma and two had cutaneous melanoma. Summary of the overall study and its limitations: The antigen specificity of the clonally expanded peripheral T cells was not determined. Low levels of normalized T-cell clonal expansion were also seen in some patients who did not respond. In partial responders in the 0.1-3.0 mg/kg groups, normalized peripheral clonal expansion was found to be among the lowest, especially among CD8+ T cells. At doses from 0.1 to 3.0 mg/kg, clonal expansion was seen in both CD4+ and CD8+ blood T cells between baseline and week 6. After ivuxolimab, expanded clones were on average more numerous among CD8+ T cells than among CD4+ T cells.

To sequence the TCRbeta CDR3 region, genomic DNA was isolated from the sorted cells. The immunoSEQ Assay was used to sequence the TCRbeta CDR3 regions. Not all clones reach the TCRdb copy of this immuneACCESS table, which keeps in-frame sequences only. Checked studies attribute under half of the gap to unresolved V genes and leave the rest unexplained. The sample profile shows tens of thousands of clones; 75% to 85% of them were found once. Jointly, the top ten make up about 3.1% of the sample. The trial excluded patients who had a history of autoimmune disease or were on systemic immunosuppression. Peripheral blood for TCR sequencing was drawn from every dose cohort at baseline, at cycle 4 day 1 and at cycle 7 day 1. Samples came from an open-label, multicenter, first-in-human phase I dose-escalation trial of ivuxolimab. Adults with locally advanced or metastatic melanoma, renal cell carcinoma, hepatocellular carcinoma or head and neck squamous cell carcinoma were enrolled in the trial. Before TCR sequencing, CD4+ T cells and CD8+ T cells were sorted from peripheral blood as separate populations.

From a lookup of the germline V gene, CDR1 and CDR2 are MGHRA and YSYEKL. From the cysteine up to the phenylalanine, the CDR3 has a length of 15 residues. Only CDR3 DNA remains: 45 bases, in frame from the first base. V sheds 0 bases and J sheds 1 base, leaving 4 bases between their ends. Here the chain combines TRBV4-1 and TRBJ2-6; no D segment can be confidently identified. The material sequenced was CD4+ or CD8+ T cells sorted from blood, taken in a trial of the OX40 agonist ivuxolimab. The source of this sequence is an adult with an advanced solid tumor such as melanoma, head and neck, liver or kidney cancer. The DNA sequence is as follows: TGCGCCAGCAGCCAAGACGGGTCTGGGGCCAACGTCCTGACTTTC. This encodes CASSQDGSGANVLTF.